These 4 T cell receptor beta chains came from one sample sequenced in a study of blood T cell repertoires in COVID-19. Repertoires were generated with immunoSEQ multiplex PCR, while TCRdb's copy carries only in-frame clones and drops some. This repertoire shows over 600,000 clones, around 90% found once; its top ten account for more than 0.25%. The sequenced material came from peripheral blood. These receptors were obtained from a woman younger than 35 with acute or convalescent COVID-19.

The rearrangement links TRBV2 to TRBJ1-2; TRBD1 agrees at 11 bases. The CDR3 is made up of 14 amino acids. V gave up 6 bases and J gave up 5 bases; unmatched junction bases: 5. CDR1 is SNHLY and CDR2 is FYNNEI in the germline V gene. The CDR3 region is CASSGQGARYGYTF. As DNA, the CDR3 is TGTGCCAGCAGCGGACAGGGGGCAAGGTATGGCTACACCTTC.

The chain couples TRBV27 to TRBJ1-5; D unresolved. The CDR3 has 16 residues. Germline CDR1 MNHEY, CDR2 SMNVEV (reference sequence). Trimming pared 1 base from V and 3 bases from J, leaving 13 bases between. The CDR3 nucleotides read TGTGCCAGCAGTTTATTTTCTCGGAGAGACAATCAGCCCCAGCATTTT. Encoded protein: CASSLFSRRDNQPQHF.

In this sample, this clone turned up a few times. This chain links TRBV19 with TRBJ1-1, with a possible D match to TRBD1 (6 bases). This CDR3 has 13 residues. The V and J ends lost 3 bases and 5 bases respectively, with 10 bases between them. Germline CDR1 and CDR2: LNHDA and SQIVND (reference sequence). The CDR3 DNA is TGTGCCAGTAGTATCCCCAGGGGTACTGAAGCTTTCTTT. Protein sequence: CASSIPRGTEAFF.

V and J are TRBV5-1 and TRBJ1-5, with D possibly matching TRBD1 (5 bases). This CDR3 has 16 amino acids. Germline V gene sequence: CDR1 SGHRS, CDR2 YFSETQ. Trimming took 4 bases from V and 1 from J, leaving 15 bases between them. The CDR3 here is CASSPIGGGSNQPQHF. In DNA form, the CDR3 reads TGCGCCAGCAGCCCAATCGGGGGGGGGAGCAATCAGCCCCAGCATTTT.